This T cell receptor (beta chain) is from a study of cytomegalovirus exposure and HLA in healthy donors. Whole-study findings and limits: According to an earlier analysis, most TCR beta V segments yielded productive rearrangements about 90% or about 30% of the time.

The CDR3 is made up of 13 amino acids. CDR1 is SGHTA, CDR2 FQGNSA, per germline. The V end was cut by 3 bases, the J end by 2 bases, with 8 bases between. To note about this clone: Its antigen is undetermined.

Primers included in the PCR were 60 Vbeta and 13 Jbeta primers. Sequencing used immunoSEQ multiplex PCR; TCRdb keeps in-frame clones, though not all of them. The sample lists 100,000 to 150,000 clones, approximately 78% occurring once. The chain carries TRBV7-2 and TRBJ2-7, with unresolved D. What was sequenced was PBMCs. The TCR comes from a female donor in good health and CMV-seronegative. The CDR3 DNA sequence: TGTGCCAGCAGCTTCGTCGAGACCTACGAGCAGTACTTC. Amino acid sequence: CASSFVETYEQYF.